These T cell receptor beta chains were read from a single sample in a study of blood T cell repertoires in COVID-19. The protocol was immunoSEQ multiplex PCR, while the TCRdb copy is restricted to in-frame clones and leaves out a portion. The data contain more than 150,000 clones, around 80% of them seen just once; the ten biggest clones take up approximately 15%. Sequencing was performed on peripheral blood. These receptors originate from a young man with active or convalescent COVID-19. CDR3s include the opening cysteine and the closing phenylalanine or tryptophan. D genes are given only for firm matches. The size entry is marked missing in some rows and otherwise reads once, few, many or a size class.

j_call clone_size v_call d_call cdr3_nt cdr3_aa
TRBJ2-5 - TRBV6-5 - TGTGCCAGCAGTAACACAGGGTTAGGGGAGACCCAGTACTTC CASSNTGLGETQYF
TRBJ1-3 - TRBV28 TRBD1 TGTGCCAGCAGTCAAGGAGGGACAGCTGGAAACACCATATATTTT CASSQGGTAGNTIYF
TRBJ2-7 - TRBV27 TRBD2 TGTGCCAGCAGCCCTATGGGACTAGCGGGAGTCTACGAGCAGTACTTC CASSPMGLAGVYEQYF
TRBJ2-3 - TRBV7-3 TRBD2 TGTGCCAGCAGCACGGGAGGTTCCGCTAGCACAGATACGCAGTATTTT CASSTGGSASTDTQYF
TRBJ2-5 - TRBV3-1/TRBV3-2 TRBD2 TGTGCCAGCAGCCAAGGGACTAGCGGGACCGAGACCCAGTACTTC CASSQGTSGTETQYF
TRBJ1-4 - TRBV12-3/TRBV12-4 - TGTGCCAGCCAAGACACCACCGAAAAACTGTTTTTT CASQDTTEKLFF
TRBJ1-2 - TRBV6-1 - TGTGCCAGCAGTGAAGCTGGGGAGAGCTATGGCTACACCTTC CASSEAGESYGYTF
TRBJ1-2 - TRBV19 - TGTGCCAGTAGTATAGTAGGGGAAAACTATGGCTACACCTTC CASSIVGENYGYTF
TRBJ2-1 - TRBV18 TRBD1 TGTGCCAGCTCACCCGGGGACAGGGGTACCTACAATGAGCAGTTCTTC CASSPGDRGTYNEQFF
TRBJ1-2 - TRBV28 TRBD1 TGTGCCAGCAGTTCCGTACAGGGGGCATATGGCTACACCTTC CASSSVQGAYGYTF
TRBJ1-1 - TRBV11-3 - TGTGCCAGCAGCTTAGGACACGCGAACACTGAAGCTTTCTTT CASSLGHANTEAFF
TRBJ2-1 - TRBV10-1 - TGCGCCAGCAGTGAGTCCTGGACAGCCCAGTACAATGAGCAGTTCTTC CASSESWTAQYNEQFF
TRBJ1-3 - TRBV27 - TGTGCCAGCAGTTCAACAGGGGGAAACACCATATATTTT CASSSTGGNTIYF
TRBJ1-6 - TRBV5-6 - TGTGCCAGCAGCTTGGGTTCGGCACAGAATAATTCACCCCTCCACTTT CASSLGSAQNNSPLHF
TRBJ2-1 - TRBV29-1 TRBD1 TGCAGCGTTGAAGGTGGGACAGGGGAAAGGAATGAGCAGTTCTTC CSVEGGTGERNEQFF
TRBJ2-7 - TRBV29-1 TRBD2 TGCAGCGTTGAAGACGTACTAGCGGGAGGGCCTGGCGAGCAGTACTTC CSVEDVLAGGPGEQYF
TRBJ2-3 few TRBV29-1 - TGCAGCTCCGCAGAAGATACGCAGTATTTT CSSAEDTQYF